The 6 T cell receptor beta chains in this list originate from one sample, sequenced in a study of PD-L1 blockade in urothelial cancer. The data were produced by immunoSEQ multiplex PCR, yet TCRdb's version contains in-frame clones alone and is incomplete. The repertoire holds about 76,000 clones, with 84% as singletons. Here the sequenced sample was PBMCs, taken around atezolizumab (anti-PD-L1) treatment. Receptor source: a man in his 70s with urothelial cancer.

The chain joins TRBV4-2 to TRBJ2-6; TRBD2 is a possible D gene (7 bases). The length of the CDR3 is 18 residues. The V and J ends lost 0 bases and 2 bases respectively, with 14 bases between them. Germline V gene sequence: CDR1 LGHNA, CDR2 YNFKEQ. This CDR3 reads CASSQERGRGTGANVLTF. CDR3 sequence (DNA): TGTGCCAGCAGCCAAGAAAGGGGGAGGGGTACTGGGGCCAACGTCCTGACTTTC.

This CDR3 is CASSVVGGETEAFF. The CDR3 DNA sequence: TGTGCCAGCAGCGTAGTAGGGGGCGAGACTGAAGCTTTCTTT. The chain carries TRBV9 and TRBJ1-1; 7 bases map to TRBD1. The CDR3 contains 14 residues. Trimming removed 0 bases from V and 5 bases from J; junction bases left unmatched: 4. From germline, CDR1 is SGDLS and CDR2 YYNGEE.

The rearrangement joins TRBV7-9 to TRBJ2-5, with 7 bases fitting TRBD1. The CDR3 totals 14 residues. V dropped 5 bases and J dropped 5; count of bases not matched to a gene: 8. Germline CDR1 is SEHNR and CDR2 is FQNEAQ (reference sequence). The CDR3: CASSRGQTAETQYF. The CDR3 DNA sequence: TGTGCCAGCAGCAGGGGACAGACCGCGGAGACCCAGTACTTC.

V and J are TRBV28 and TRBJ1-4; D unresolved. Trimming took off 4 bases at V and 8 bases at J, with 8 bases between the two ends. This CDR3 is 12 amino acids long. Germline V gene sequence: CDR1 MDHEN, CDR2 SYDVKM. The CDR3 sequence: CASSSGGEKLFF. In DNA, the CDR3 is TGTGCCAGCAGTTCAGGCGGGGAAAAACTGTTTTTT.

CDR3 bases: TGCAGCGTTGGCAGGGGGGCGATATCGGGCACTGAAGCTTTCTTT. Translating it yields CSVGRGAISGTEAFF. The V gene is TRBV29-1, the J gene TRBJ1-1; 7 positions match TRBD1. The CDR3 spans 15 residues. The germline gives CDR1 SQVTM, CDR2 ANQGSEA. V lost 4 bases and J lost 4; bases outside the gene matches: 12.

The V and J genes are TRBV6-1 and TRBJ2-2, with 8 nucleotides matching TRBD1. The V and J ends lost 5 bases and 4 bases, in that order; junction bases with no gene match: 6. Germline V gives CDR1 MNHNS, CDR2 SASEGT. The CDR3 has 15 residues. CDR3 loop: CASSQDRGSTGELFF. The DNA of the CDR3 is TGTGCCAGCAGTCAAGACAGGGGAAGCACCGGGGAGCTGTTTTTT.